This T cell receptor (beta chain) was captured in a study of T cells in Graves' hyperthyroidism and ophthalmopathy. Study background: The initial diagnosis was the point when peripheral blood was collected, ahead of any treatment.

Study-wide points: Appearing also in blood were most of the thyroid clonotypes expanded above 0.001.

The CDR3 extends over 16 amino acids. Trimming removed 1 base from V and 5 bases from J; junction bases left unmatched: 11. The germline CDR1 and CDR2 sequences are SGHAT and FQNNGV. Clinical symptoms, serum thyroxine, TRAb, thyroid ultrasound and orbital computed tomography informed diagnoses. Isolation of PBMCs was performed on 8.5 to 10 ml fresh peripheral blood. From RNA transcripts, TCR beta CDR3 regions were amplified. In the first-round RT-PCR of the TCR CDR3, the HTBI primer set was used. Using its own MiXCR run on the multiplex PCR reads, TCRdb lists one record per CDR3 protein. This table holds approximately 740,000 distinct CDR3 sequences, around 13% found once. This clonotype was found many times. Antigen unknown.

Sequences were obtained from blood. V and J are TRBV11-2 and TRBJ2-7; 7 bases match TRBD2. The sequence was obtained from a woman aged 18-29 years with Graves' hyperthyroidism. In nucleotides, the CDR3 is TGTGCCAGCAGCTTAGGGACTGGCGGGAGTCACGACGAGCAGTACTTC. It yields the protein CASSLGTGGSHDEQYF. Together with reference TRBV11-2 and TRBJ2-7, the CDR3 gives the full variable domain: EAGVAQSPRYKIIEKRQSVAFWCNPISGHATLYWYQQILGQGPKLLIQFQNNGVVDDSQLPKDRFSAERLKGVDSTLKIQPAKLEDSAVYLCASSLGTGGSHDEQYFGPGTRLTVT.